The 18 T cell receptor beta chains below were found in one sample sequenced in a study of regulatory T cells in long-lasting Graves disease. Construction of the TCR beta libraries employed iRepertoire HTBI primers in conjunction with Arm-PCR of CDR3 regions. TCRdb re-analysed the multiplex PCR reads in MiXCR, keeping a single row per CDR3 protein. This sample has 420,000 or so distinct CDR3 sequences, with roughly 17% found just once. Time point of the sample: newly diagnosed GD, antithyroid drugs for less than 3 months. Following extraction of RNA from PBMCs, that RNA was used to make the TCR library. Another study also made use of these data, one on T cells in Graves' hyperthyroidism and ophthalmopathy.

Sequencing used peripheral blood mononuclear cells (PBMCs), obtained at new diagnosis, from a patient treated with antithyroid drugs. These receptors originate from a woman aged 18-29 years with Graves disease.

This clonotype was recorded many times. The genes are TRBV18 and TRBJ2-1, with 8 bases fitting TRBD2. The CDR3 totals 15 residues. With 4 bases clipped from V and 3 bases from J, the junction kept 5 bases outside the gene matches. From germline, CDR1 is KGHSH and CDR2 LQKENI. Here the CDR3 DNA reads TGTGCCAGCTCACTGGGACTAGGAGACTACAATGAGCAGTTCTTC. It specifies CASSLGLGDYNEQFF.

The chain employs TRBV5-1 and TRBJ2-3; 7 bases are shared with TRBD2. V dropped 0 bases and J dropped 1; count of bases not matched to a gene: 11. The CDR3 is made up of 18 amino acids. Germline assignment: CDR1 SGHRS and CDR2 YFSETQ. Here the CDR3 reads CASSLAYGGRMGTDTQYF. DNA of the CDR3: TGCGCCAGCAGCTTGGCCTATGGCGGGAGAATGGGCACAGATACGCAGTATTTT.

This chain connects TRBV11-2 to TRBJ2-5; D could derive from TRBD1 or TRBD2 (7 bases each). CDR1 is SGHAT and CDR2 is FQNNGV in the germline V gene. V gave up 5 bases and J gave up 4 bases, with 17 bases separating them. The CDR3 runs 15 residues. The CDR3 sequence is CASSPQGGGAETQYF. Here the CDR3 DNA reads TGTGCCAGCAGCCCCCAGGGGGGGGGGGCAGAGACCCAGTACTTC.

The chain uses TRBV7-9 and TRBJ2-2, with D maybe TRBD2 (5 bases). Per germline, CDR1 SEHNR and CDR2 FQNEAQ (reference sequence). Trimming shortened V by 1 base and J by 3 bases, and 9 bases separated the two germline ends. This CDR3 region has 15 residues. The CDR3 DNA is TGTGCCAGCAGCTTAGTAATGGACTACACCGGGGAGCTGTTTTTT. It encodes CASSLVMDYTGELFF.

This clonotype was picked up many times. The rearrangement uses TRBV14 and TRBJ2-7; no reliable D call. The CDR3 is 13 amino acids. Germline assignment: CDR1 SGHDN and CDR2 FVKESK. V lost 5 bases to trimming and J lost 0 bases, with 8 bases between them. The CDR3 is CASSAVGSYEQYF. The CDR3 DNA sequence: TGTGCCAGCAGCGCGGTCGGCTCCTACGAGCAGTACTTC. Filled out from reference TRBV14 and TRBJ2-7, the complete variable domain reads EAGVTQFPSHSVIEKGQTVTLRCDPISGHDNLYWYRRVMGKEIKFLLHFVKESKQDESGMPNNRFLAERTGGTYSTLKVQPAELEDSGVYFCASSAVGSYEQYFGPGTRLTVT.

The chain links TRBV19 to TRBJ1-1, with D hard to call. CDR3 length: 10 amino acids. The germline gives CDR1 LNHDA, CDR2 SQIVND (reference sequence). V lost 6 bases to trimming and J lost 9 bases, with 8 bases between them. CDR3 protein: CASSYAQAFF. CDR3 nucleotides: TGTGCCAGTAGCTACGCCCAAGCTTTCTTT.

The genes are TRBV7-9 and TRBJ2-1; TRBD2 aligns across 8 bases. The length of the CDR3 is 15 residues. Trimming took 4 bases from V and 6 from J; bases not matched to a gene: 8. CDR1 is SEHNR and CDR2 is FQNEAQ in the germline V gene (reference sequence). The CDR3 region is CASSYGTRTPNEQFF. CDR3 nucleotide sequence: TGTGCCAGCAGCTACGGGACTAGAACCCCCAATGAGCAGTTCTTC.

This clonotype was counted many times. The chain recombines TRBV20-1 with TRBJ1-2, with D unresolved. The V end lost 0 bases, the J end lost 6 bases, and 17 bases lay between the germline ends. Germline CDR1 is DFQATT and CDR2 is SNEGSKA (reference sequence). The length of the CDR3 is 15 residues. In nucleotides, the CDR3 is TGCAGTGCTAGAGATCACGAGGTCCTGGGCAATGGCTACACCTTC. Protein: CSARDHEVLGNGYTF.

This clonotype turned up a few times. V and J are TRBV28 and TRBJ1-1; D unresolved. The ends were cut back, 7 bases at V and 1 base at J, with 10 bases in the middle. Germline V gene data show CDR1 as MDHEN and CDR2 as SYDVKM. The CDR3 is made up of 13 amino acids. The CDR3 sequence: CASTPNQNTEAFF. The CDR3 DNA reads as TGTGCCAGCACCCCTAACCAGAACACTGAAGCTTTCTTT.

Only a few counts were recorded for this clonotype. The rearrangement links TRBV20-1 to TRBJ2-1, with no clear D. The V gene's germline CDR1 is DFQATT and CDR2 SNEGSKA (reference sequence). CDR3 size: 14 residues. V was cut by 5 bases and J by 0 bases, with 11 bases left in between. The CDR3 nucleotides read TGCAGTGCTGGGAACTGGAGCTCCTACAATGAGCAGTTCTTC. Its translation: CSAGNWSSYNEQFF.

Many counts were recorded for this clonotype. V gene TRBV28 combines with J gene TRBJ2-3; D is unclear. Germline loops: CDR1 MDHEN, CDR2 SYDVKM. Trimming shortened V by 2 bases and J by 7 bases, and 4 bases separated the two germline ends. The CDR3 is 11 residues long. The CDR3 spells CASSLPNTQYF. The CDR3, as DNA: TGTGCCAGCAGTTTACCCAATACGCAGTATTTT.

This clonotype was recorded at least ten times. The chain carries TRBV28 and TRBJ2-5, with TRBD2 matching 8 bases. V gave up 1 base and J gave up 3 bases; unmatched junction bases: 7. This CDR3 is 16 amino acids long. Germline values: CDR1 MDHEN, CDR2 SYDVKM. CDR3 residues: CASSLLLAGREETQYF. DNA for the CDR3: TGTGCCAGCAGTTTATTGTTAGCGGGACGTGAAGAGACCCAGTACTTC.

This clonotype was found once. The genes are TRBV11-2 and TRBJ2-7; D ambiguous. The V end was cut by 0 bases, the J end by 4 bases, with 10 bases between. Germline V gene sequence: CDR1 SGHAT, CDR2 FQNNGV. The CDR3 has 14 amino acids. CDR3 sequence: CASSLDLVGYEQYF. The CDR3, as DNA: TGTGCCAGCAGCTTAGATCTCGTCGGATACGAGCAGTACTTC.

This clonotype was detected ten times or more. V gene TRBV7-9 combines with J gene TRBJ2-7; TRBD1 matches at 7 bases. From germline, CDR1 is SEHNR and CDR2 FQNEAQ (reference sequence). The V and J ends lost 6 bases and 2 bases, in that order; junction bases with no gene match: 7. The CDR3 covers 14 residues. This chain's CDR3 is CASSLKGAAYEQYF. CDR3 nucleotide sequence: TGTGCCAGCAGTCTTAAGGGGGCCGCCTACGAGCAGTACTTC.

The chain has TRBV19 and TRBJ2-5; D gene uncertain. V was pared by 7 bases and J by 2 bases, with 11 bases between. Germline lookup yields CDR1 LNHDA and CDR2 SQIVND (reference sequence). There are 13 residues in the CDR3. This CDR3 is CASNSAGQETQYF. For the CDR3, the DNA is TGTGCCAGTAACAGCGCTGGACAAGAGACCCAGTACTTC.

V gene TRBV20-1 combines with J gene TRBJ2-7; 10 bases fit TRBD2. The CDR3 runs to 15 residues. Germline trimming cut 6 bases from V and 3 bases from J; bases unmatched to any gene: 11. Per the germline V gene, CDR1 is DFQATT and CDR2 is SNEGSKA (reference sequence). In nucleotides, the CDR3 is TGCAGTGCCCCCAGTGCTAGCGGGAGTATCTACGAGCAGTACTTC. Protein sequence: CSAPSASGSIYEQYF.

In this sample, this clonotype turned up a few times. The V gene is TRBV7-2, the J gene TRBJ2-5; 11 bases line up with TRBD2. J lost 7 bases, V lost 1 base, and 11 bases had no gene match. The germline V gene encodes CDR1 SGHTA and CDR2 FQGNSA. CDR3 length equals 17 residues. In nucleotides, the CDR3 is TGTGCCAGCAGCTTAGAAATAGCGGGAGGGGGTCTGGGGACCCAGTACTTC. It yields the protein CASSLEIAGGGLGTQYF.

This clonotype was seen ten or more times. The genes are TRBV28 and TRBJ1-1; TRBD1 might be the D (5 bases). The ends were cut back, 6 bases at V and 5 bases at J, with 25 bases in the middle. The V gene's germline CDR1 is MDHEN and CDR2 SYDVKM. CDR3 length: 17 residues. The CDR3 DNA is TGTGCCAGCAGGCCCCGGGACCTGAATAGGAAGCGTACTGAAGCTTTCTTT. Protein sequence: CASRPRDLNRKRTEAFF.